This T cell receptor beta chain was obtained from a study of quantifying T cell responses using KT2 cells. Overall study context: Reverse transcription used primers in the TCR alpha and beta constant regions. General observations from the study: At about one KT2 cell per 100,000 PBMC, KT2 sequences were still detected.

This clonotype was observed many times. Antigen unknown. Each cDNA got a UMI-containing oligo ligated at its 3' end. An equimolar mix of RC1.1 and RC1.2 primed the beta chain across TRBC1 and TRBC2. One entry per CDR3 protein, called by TCRdb with MiXCR from the UMI-ligation and nested PCR reads. The profile shows some 48,000 distinct CDR3 sequences, 11% of them singletons. This CDR3 is built from 16 residues. V was clipped by 11 bases and J by 0 bases, with 17 bases between them. CDR1 and CDR2 from the germline V gene are ENHRY and SYGVKD. Sequenced input: PBMCs spiked with cells of the T cell clone KT2. This clonotype was obtained from a human donor. This chain links TRBV10-3 with TRBJ2-6; D possibly uses TRBD1 or TRBD2 (5 bases each). The CDR3 DNA sequence: TGTGCCGTTCCGGGACCGCCGAGCTCTGGGGCCAACGTCCTGACTTTC. Translating it yields CAVPGPPSSGANVLTF.